The clone carrying this T cell receptor (beta chain) was counted only a few times. Its specificity is not known. The germline CDR1 and CDR2 sequences are MNHNS and SASEGT. V was cut by 2 bases and J by 3 bases, with 11 bases left in between. The CDR3 is made up of 14 amino acids. The data belong to a study of cytomegalovirus exposure and HLA in healthy donors. Overall study: The 95 to 150 validation repertoires used the same platform as the 650 to 750 first-cohort repertoires, a later analysis reported. Study-level points and caveats: The investigators catalogued under 200 TCR beta chains as cytomegalovirus-associated. There were some public TCRs occurring in many donors, but most TCR sequences were rare. Reports described diagnosis of cytomegalovirus status by the classifier as highly specific and sensitive.

TCRdb keeps only in-frame clones here, not all; method: immunoSEQ multiplex PCR. The table shows hundreds of thousands of clones, with 88% occurring only once. This TCR was sampled from a woman aged 18-29 years in good health and CMV-seronegative. V gene TRBV6-1 combines with J gene TRBJ2-7, with D uncertain. Sequencing used PBMCs. CDR3 DNA: TGTGCCAGCAGTGAATACGGCGGTGACTACGAGCAGTACTTC. Translating gives CASSEYGGDYEQYF.